This TCR beta chain originates from a study of control samples from healthy donors and cancer patients. This CDR3 is 14 amino acids long. Germline CDR1 is MRHNA and CDR2 is SNTAGT. Trimming pared 3 bases from V and 4 bases from J, leaving 11 bases between. The assay was immunoSEQ multiplex PCR, and TCRdb's table has in-frame clones only and misses some. The sample comprises 150,000 to 200,000 clones, 90% to 95% of which are singletons, and over 1.2% rests with the top ten. The sequenced sample consisted of blood. The genes are TRBV6-4 and TRBJ2-3, with a possible D match to TRBD1 (5 bases). This TCR was recovered from a woman younger than 45 in good health. The CDR3 here is CASSEVAGSDTQYF. Here the CDR3 DNA reads TGTGCCAGCAGTGAGGTTGCAGGGTCAGATACGCAGTATTTT.